This T cell receptor beta chain was found in a study of blood T cell repertoires in COVID-19. V was trimmed by 5 bases and J by 0 bases, leaving 13 bases between them. Germline assignment: CDR1 MDHEN and CDR2 SYDVKM. The CDR3 runs to 16 residues. Original handling: By means of reference gene primer amplification, nucleated cell counts were estimated. The method was immunoSEQ multiplex PCR; TCRdb's version includes in-frame clones alone and lacks a portion of them. V and J calls plus clone size are reproduced from that table; the DNA served to infer D and trimming. This table has about 180,000 clones, more than 90% appearing once.

The source is a man between 50 and 59 years old with acute or convalescent COVID-19. The sequencing sample was made of peripheral blood. The chain is built from TRBV28 and TRBJ1-4; D call uncertain. CDR3 residues: CASSLSGSATNEKLFF. The CDR3 region has the DNA TGTGCCAGCAGTCTCTCTGGCTCTGCAACTAATGAAAAACTGTTTTTT. Combining the CDR3 with reference TRBV28 and TRBJ1-4 gives the whole variable domain DVKVTQSSRYLVKRTGEKVFLECVQDMDHENMFWYRQDPGLGLRLIYFSYDVKMKEKGDIPEGYSVSREKKERFSLILESASTNQTSMYLCASSLSGSATNEKLFFGSGTQLSVL.